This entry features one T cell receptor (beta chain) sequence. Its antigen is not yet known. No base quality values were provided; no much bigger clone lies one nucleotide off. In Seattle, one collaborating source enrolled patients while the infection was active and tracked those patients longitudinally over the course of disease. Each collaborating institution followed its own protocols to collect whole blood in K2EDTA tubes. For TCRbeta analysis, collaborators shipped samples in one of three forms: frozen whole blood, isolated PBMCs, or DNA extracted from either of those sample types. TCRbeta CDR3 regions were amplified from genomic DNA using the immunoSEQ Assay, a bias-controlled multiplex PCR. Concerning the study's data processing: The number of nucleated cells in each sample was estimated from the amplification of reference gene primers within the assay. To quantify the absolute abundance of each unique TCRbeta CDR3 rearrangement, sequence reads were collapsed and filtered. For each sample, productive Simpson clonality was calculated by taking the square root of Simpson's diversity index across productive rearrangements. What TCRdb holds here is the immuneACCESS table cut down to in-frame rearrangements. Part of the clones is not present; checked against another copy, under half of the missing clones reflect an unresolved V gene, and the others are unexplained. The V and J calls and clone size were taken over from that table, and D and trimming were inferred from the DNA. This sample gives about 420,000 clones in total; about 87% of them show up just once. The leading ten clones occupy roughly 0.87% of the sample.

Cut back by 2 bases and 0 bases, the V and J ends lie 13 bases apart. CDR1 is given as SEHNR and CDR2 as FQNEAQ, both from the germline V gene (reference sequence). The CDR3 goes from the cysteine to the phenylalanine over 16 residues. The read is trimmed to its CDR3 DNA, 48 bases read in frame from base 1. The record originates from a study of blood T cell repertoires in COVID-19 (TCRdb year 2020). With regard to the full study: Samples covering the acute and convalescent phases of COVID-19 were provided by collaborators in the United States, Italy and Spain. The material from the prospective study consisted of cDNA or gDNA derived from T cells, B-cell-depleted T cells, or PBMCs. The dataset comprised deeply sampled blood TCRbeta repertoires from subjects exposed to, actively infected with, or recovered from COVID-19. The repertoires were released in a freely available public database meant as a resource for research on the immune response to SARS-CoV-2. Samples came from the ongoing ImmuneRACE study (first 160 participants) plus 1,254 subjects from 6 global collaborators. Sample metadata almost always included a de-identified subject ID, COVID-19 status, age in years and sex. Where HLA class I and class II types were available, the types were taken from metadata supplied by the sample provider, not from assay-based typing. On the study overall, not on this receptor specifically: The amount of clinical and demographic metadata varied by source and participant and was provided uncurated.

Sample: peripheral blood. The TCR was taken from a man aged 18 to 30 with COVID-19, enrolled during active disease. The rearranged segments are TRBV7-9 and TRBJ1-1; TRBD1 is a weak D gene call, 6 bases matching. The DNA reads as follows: TGTGCCAGCAGCTTACCGGTAGGACAGTTGAACACTGAAGCTTTCTTT. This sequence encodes CASSLPVGQLNTEAFF.